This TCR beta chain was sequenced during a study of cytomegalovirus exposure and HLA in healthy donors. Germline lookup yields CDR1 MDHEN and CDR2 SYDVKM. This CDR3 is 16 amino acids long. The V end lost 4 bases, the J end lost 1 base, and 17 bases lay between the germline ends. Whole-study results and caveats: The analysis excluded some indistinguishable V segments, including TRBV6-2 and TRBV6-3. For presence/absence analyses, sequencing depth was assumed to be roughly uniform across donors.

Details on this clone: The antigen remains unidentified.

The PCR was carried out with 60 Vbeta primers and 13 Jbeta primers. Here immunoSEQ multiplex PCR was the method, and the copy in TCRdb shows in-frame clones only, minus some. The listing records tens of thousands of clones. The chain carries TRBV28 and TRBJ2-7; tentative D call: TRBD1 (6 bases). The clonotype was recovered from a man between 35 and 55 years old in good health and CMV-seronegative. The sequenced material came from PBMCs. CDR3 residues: CASSSPLTGTSYEQYF. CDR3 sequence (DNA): TGTGCCAGCAGTTCCCCACTGACAGGCACTTCCTACGAGCAGTACTTC.